Listed below are T cell receptor beta chains from one sample, sequenced in a study of cytomegalovirus exposure and HLA in healthy donors. Produced via immunoSEQ multiplex PCR; TCRdb's table is partial and in-frame only. The table records 71,000 or so clones, over 85% of them present only once. Sequencing was performed on PBMCs. Receptors were obtained from a woman aged 18 to 35 in good health and CMV-seronegative. Both conserved end residues are part of each CDR3. The D gene is left open where the match is weak.

j_gene	v_gene	d_gene	len	CDR3aa	CDR3nt
TRBJ2-1	TRBV15	TRBD2	16	CATSRLLAGGGSEQFF	TGTGCCACCAGCAGACTCCTAGCGGGAGGAGGGAGTGAGCAGTTCTTC
TRBJ1-1	TRBV10-3	.	14	CAISDGPKIPEAFF	TGTGCCATCAGTGATGGCCCGAAGATTCCTGAAGCTTTCTTT
TRBJ1-1	TRBV9	TRBD1	15	CASSARTGVSTEAFF	TGTGCCAGCAGCGCCAGGACAGGGGTTAGCACTGAAGCTTTCTTT
TRBJ2-2	TRBV28	.	15	CASSRPRLNTGELFF	TGTGCCAGCAGTCGTCCAAGACTGAACACCGGGGAGCTGTTTTTT
TRBJ1-1	TRBV29-1	TRBD1	22	CSVEVPADRGLGSRFYDTEAFF	TGCAGCGTTGAAGTCCCCGCCGACAGGGGGCTCGGATCTCGATTTTATGACACTGAAGCTTTCTTT
TRBJ2-5	TRBV7-9	.	13	CASTARVAETQYF	TGTGCCAGCACCGCCCGGGTCGCAGAGACCCAGTACTTC
TRBJ2-2	TRBV11-3	TRBD2	15	CASSPTRGGAGELFF	TGTGCCAGCAGCCCCACTCGGGGGGGGGCCGGGGAGCTGTTTTTT
TRBJ2-4	TRBV19	TRBD2	16	CASSILAGEAKNIQYF	TGTGCCAGTAGTATCCTAGCGGGAGAGGCCAAAAACATTCAGTACTTC
TRBJ2-7	TRBV6-5	.	14	CASRGKGRNYEQYF	TGTGCCAGCAGAGGTAAGGGGCGAAACTACGAGCAGTACTTC
TRBJ1-1	TRBV30	TRBD1	19	CAWSVGGWNRGSPNTEAFF	TGTGCCTGGAGTGTAGGGGGCTGGAACCGGGGATCTCCGAACACTGAAGCTTTCTTT